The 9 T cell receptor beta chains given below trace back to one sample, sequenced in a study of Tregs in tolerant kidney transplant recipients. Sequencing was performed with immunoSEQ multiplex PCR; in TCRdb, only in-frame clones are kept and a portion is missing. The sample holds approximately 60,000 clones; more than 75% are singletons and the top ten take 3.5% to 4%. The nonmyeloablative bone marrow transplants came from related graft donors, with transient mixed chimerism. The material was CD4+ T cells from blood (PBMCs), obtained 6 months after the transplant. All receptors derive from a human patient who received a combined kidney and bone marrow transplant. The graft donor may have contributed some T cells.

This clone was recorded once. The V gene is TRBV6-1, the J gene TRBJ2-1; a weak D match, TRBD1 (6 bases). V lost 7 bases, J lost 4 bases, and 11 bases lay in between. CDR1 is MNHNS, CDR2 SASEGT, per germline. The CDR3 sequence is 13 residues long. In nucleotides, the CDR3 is TGTGCCAGCAAGGGGGACCAATACAATGAGCAGTTCTTC. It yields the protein CASKGDQYNEQFF.

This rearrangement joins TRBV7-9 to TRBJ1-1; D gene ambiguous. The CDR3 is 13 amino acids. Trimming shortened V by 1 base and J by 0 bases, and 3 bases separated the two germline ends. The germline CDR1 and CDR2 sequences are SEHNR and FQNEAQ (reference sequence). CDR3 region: CASSLELNTEAFF. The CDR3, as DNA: TGTGCCAGCAGCTTAGAGCTGAACACTGAAGCTTTCTTT.

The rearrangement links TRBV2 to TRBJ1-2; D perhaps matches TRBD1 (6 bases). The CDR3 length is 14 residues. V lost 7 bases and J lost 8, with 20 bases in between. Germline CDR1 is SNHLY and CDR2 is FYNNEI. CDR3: CASNLRAGAWGYTF. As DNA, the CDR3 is TGTGCCAGCAACCTAAGGGCGGGGGCATGGGGCTACACCTTC.

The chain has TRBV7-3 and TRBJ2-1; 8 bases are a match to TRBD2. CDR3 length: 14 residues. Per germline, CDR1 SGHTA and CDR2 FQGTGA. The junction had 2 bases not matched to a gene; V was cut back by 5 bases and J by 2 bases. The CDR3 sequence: CASSVAGPYNEQFF. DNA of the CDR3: TGTGCCAGCAGCGTAGCGGGACCCTACAATGAGCAGTTCTTC.

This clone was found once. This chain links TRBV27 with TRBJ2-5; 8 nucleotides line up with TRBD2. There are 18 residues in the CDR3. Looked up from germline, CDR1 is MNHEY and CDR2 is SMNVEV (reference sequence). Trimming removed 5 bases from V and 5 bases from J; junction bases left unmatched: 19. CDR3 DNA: TGTGCCAGCAGTCCAATTCCCCATTGGACTAGCAGCGTGGAGACCCAGTACTTC. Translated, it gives CASSPIPHWTSSVETQYF.

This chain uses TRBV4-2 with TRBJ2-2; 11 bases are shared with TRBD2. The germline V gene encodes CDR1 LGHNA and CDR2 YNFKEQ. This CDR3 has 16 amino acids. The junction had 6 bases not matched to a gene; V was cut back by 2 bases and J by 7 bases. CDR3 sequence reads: CASSQLAGGRSGELFF. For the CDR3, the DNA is TGTGCCAGCAGCCAACTAGCGGGGGGCCGTAGCGGGGAGCTGTTTTTT.

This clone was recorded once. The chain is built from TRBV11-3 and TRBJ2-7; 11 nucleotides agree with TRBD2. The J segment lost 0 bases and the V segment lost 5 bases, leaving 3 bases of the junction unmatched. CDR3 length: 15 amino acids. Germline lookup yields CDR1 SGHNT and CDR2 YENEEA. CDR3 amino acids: CASSPGTSGSYEQYF. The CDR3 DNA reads TGTGCCAGCAGCCCGGGGACTAGCGGCTCCTACGAGCAGTACTTC.

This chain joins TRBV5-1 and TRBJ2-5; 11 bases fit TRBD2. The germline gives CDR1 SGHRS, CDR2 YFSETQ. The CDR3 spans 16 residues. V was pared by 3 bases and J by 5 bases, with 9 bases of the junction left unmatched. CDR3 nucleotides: TGCGCCAGCAGCTCGGGACTAGCGGATAGGTCGGAGACCCAGTACTTC. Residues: CASSSGLADRSETQYF.

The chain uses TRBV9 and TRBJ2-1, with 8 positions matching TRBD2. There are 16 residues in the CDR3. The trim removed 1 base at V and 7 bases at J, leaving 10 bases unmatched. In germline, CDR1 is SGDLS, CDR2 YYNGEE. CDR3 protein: CASSVTAGGIWNEQFF. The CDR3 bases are TGTGCCAGCAGCGTAACGGCGGGAGGAATATGGAATGAGCAGTTCTTC. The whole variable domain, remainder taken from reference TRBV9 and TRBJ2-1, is DSGVTQTPKHLITATGQRVTLRCSPRSGDLSVYWYQQSLDQGLQFLIQYYNGEERAKGNILERFSAQQFPDLHSELNLSSLELGDSALYFCASSVTAGGIWNEQFFGPGTRLTVL.